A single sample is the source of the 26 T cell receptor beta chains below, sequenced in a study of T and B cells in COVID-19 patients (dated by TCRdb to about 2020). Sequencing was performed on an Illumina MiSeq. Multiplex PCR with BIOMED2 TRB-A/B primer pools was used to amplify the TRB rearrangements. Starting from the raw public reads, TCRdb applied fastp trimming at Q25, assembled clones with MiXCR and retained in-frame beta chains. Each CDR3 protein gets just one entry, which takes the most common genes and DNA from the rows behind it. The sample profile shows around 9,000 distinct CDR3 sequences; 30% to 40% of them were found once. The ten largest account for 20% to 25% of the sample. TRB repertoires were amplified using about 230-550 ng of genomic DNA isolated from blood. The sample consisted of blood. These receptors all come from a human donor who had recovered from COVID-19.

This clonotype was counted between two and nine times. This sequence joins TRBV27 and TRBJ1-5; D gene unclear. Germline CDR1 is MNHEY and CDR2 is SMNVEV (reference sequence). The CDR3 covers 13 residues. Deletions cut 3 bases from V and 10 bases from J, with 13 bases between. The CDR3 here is CASSFGSKRPQHF. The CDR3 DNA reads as TGTGCCAGCAGTTTTGGATCGAAGCGTCCCCAGCATTTT.

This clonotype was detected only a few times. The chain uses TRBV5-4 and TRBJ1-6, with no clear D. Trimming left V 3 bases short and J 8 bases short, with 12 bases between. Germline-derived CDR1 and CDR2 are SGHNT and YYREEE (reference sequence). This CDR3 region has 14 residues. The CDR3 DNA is TGTGCCAGCAGCTGGGGAAAACGGGATTCACCCCTCCACTTT. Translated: CASSWGKRDSPLHF.

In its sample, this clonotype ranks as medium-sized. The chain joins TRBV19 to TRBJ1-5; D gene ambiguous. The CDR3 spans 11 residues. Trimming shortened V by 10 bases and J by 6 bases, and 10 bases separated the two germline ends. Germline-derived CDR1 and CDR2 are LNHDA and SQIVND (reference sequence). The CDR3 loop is CAIGSGQPQHF. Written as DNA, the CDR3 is TGTGCCATAGGCTCCGGTCAGCCCCAGCATTTT.

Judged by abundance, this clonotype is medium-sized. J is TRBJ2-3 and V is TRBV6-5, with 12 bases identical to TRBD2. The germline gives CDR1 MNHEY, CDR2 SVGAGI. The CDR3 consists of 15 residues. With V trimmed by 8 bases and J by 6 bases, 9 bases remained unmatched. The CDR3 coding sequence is TGTGCCAGCTCTAGCGGGGGGGCCGGGAAGGATACGCAGTATTTT. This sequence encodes CASSSGGAGKDTQYF.

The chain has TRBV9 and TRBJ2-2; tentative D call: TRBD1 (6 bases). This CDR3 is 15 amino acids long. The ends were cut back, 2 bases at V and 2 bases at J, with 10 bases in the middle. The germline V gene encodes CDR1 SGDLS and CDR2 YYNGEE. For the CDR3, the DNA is TGTGCCAGCAGCGTGGGGGCTACCAACACCGGGGAGCTGTTTTTT. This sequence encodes CASSVGATNTGELFF.

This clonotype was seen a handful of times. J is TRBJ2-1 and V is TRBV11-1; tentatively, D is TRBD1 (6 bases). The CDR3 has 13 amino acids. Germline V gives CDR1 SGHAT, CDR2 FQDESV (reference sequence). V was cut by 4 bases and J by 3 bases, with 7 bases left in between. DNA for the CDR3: TGTGCCAGCAGCTCCAGGGGCTACAATGAGCAGTTCTTC. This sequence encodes CASSSRGYNEQFF.

CDR3 in amino acids: CASSGDISTRGTEAFF. DNA for the CDR3: TGTGCCAGCAGCGGGGACATTTCTACACGAGGCACTGAAGCTTTCTTT. The chain combines TRBV5-5 with TRBJ1-1; D is perhaps TRBD1 (6 bases). The CDR3 contains 16 residues. Germline assignment: CDR1 SGHKS and CDR2 YYEKEE (reference sequence). The germline V and J ends were trimmed by 4 bases and 4 bases, with 20 bases remaining between them. The variable domain in full, with the rest retrieved from reference TRBV5-5 and TRBJ1-1, is DAGVTQSPTHLIKTRGQQVTLRCSPISGHKSVSWYQQVLGQGPQFIFQYYEKEERGRGNFPDRFSARQFPNYSSELNVNALLLGDSALYLCASSGDISTRGTEAFFGQGTRLTVV.

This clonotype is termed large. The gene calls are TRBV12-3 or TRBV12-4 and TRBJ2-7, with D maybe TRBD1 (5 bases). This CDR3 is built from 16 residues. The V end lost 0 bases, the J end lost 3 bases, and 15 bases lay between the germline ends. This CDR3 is CASSLASLRQGYEQYF. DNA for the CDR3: TGTGCCAGCAGTTTAGCATCCCTTAGGCAGGGCTACGAGCAGTACTTC.

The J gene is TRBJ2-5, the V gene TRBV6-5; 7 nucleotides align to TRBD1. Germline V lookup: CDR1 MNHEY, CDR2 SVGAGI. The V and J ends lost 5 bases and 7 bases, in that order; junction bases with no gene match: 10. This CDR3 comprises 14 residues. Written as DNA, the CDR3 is TGTGCCAGCAGTCGCGGTGAGGGGGCCGGGACCCAGTACTTC. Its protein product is CASSRGEGAGTQYF.

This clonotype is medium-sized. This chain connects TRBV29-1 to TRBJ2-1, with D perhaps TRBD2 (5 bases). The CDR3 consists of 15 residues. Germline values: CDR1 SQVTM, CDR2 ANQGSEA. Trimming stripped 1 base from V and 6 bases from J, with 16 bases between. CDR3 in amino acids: CSVEGWERPRNEQFF. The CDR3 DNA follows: TGCAGCGTTGAAGGGTGGGAGAGACCTCGCAATGAGCAGTTCTTC.

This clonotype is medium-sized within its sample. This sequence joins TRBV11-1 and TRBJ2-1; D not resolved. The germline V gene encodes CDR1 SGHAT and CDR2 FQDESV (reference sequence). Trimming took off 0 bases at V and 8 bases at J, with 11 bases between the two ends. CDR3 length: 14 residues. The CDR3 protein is CASSLAGLSDEQFF. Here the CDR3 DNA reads TGTGCCAGCAGCTTAGCCGGGTTGAGCGATGAGCAGTTCTTC.

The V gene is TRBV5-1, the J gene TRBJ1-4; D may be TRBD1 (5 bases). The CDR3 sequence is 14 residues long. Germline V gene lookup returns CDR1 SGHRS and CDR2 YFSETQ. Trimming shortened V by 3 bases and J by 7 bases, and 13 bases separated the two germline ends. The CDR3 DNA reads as TGCGCCAGCAGCTCGGGGACTGGTTCTGAAAAACTGTTTTTT. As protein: CASSSGTGSEKLFF.

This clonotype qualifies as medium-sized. The CDR3 loop reads CASSSNRGTEAFF. CDR3 sequence (DNA): TGTGCCAGTAGTTCGAACAGGGGCACTGAAGCTTTCTTT. The chain recombines TRBV19 with TRBJ1-1; TRBD1 agrees at 7 bases. From germline, CDR1 is LNHDA and CDR2 SQIVND (reference sequence). The CDR3 has 13 amino acids. The J segment lost 4 bases and the V segment lost 5 bases, leaving 4 bases of the junction unmatched.

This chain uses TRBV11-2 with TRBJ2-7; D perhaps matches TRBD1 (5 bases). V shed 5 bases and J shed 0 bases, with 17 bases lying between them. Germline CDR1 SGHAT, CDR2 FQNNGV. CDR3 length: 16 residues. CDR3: CASSGRTTTNSYEQYF. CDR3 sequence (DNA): TGTGCCAGCAGCGGAAGGACAACGACAAACTCCTACGAGCAGTACTTC.

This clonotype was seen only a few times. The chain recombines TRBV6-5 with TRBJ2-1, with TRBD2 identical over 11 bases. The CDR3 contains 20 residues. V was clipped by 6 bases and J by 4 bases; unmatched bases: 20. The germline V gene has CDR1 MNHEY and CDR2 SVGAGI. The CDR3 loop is CASRLPSAQPGLADYNEQFF. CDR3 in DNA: TGTGCCAGCAGACTACCATCAGCTCAACCGGGACTAGCGGATTACAATGAGCAGTTCTTC.

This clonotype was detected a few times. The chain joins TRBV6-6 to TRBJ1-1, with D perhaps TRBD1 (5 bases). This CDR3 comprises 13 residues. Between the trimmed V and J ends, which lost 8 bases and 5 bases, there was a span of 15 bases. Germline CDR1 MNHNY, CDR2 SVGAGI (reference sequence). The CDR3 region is CASLVRWGTEAFF. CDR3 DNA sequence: TGTGCCAGCCTGGTCAGGTGGGGGACTGAAGCTTTCTTT.

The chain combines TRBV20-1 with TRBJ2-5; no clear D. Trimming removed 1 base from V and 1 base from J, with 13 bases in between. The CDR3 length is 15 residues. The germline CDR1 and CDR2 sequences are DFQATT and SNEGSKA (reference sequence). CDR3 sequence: CSARGSGNSQETQYF. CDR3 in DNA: TGCAGTGCTAGAGGTTCGGGTAACAGCCAAGAGACCCAGTACTTC.

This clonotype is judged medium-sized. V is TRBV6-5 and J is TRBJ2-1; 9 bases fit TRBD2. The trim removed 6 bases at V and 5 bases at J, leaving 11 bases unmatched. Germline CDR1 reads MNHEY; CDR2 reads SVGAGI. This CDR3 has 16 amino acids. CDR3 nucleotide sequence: TGTGCCAGCAGGCGACTAATAGCGGGGGCCAACAATGAGCAGTTCTTC. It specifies CASRRLIAGANNEQFF.

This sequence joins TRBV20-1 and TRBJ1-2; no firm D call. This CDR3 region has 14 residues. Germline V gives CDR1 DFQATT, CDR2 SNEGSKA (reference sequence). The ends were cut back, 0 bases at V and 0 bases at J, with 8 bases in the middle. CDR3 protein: CSARDHRSNYGYTF. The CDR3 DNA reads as TGCAGTGCTAGAGATCACCGCTCTAACTATGGCTACACCTTC.

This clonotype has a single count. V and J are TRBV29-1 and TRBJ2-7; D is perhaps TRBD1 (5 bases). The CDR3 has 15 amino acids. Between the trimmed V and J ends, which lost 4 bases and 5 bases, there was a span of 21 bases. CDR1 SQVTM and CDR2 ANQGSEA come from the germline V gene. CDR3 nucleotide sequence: TGCAGCGTTGCTCCATTGGACAAGCACCTCGACGAGCAGTACTTC. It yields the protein CSVAPLDKHLDEQYF.

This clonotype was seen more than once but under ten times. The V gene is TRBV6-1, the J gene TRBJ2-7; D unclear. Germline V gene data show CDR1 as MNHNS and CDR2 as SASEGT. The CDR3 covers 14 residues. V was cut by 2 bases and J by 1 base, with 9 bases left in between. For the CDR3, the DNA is TGTGCCAGCAGTGAACGGCTAACTTCCTACGAGCAGTACTTC. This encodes CASSERLTSYEQYF.

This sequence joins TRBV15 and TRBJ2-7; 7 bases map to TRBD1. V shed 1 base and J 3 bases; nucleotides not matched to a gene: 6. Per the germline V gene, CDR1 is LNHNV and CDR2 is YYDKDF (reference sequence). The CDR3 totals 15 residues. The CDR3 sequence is CATSRGLGTVYEQYF. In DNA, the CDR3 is TGTGCCACCAGCAGAGGCTTGGGGACAGTCTACGAGCAGTACTTC.

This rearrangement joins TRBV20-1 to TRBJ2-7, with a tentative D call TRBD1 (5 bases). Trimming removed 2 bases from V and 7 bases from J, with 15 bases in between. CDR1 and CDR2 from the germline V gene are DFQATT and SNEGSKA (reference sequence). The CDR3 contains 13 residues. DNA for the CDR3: TGCAGTGCTAGAAGCTCACAGGCCGGAGAGCAGTACTTC. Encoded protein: CSARSSQAGEQYF.

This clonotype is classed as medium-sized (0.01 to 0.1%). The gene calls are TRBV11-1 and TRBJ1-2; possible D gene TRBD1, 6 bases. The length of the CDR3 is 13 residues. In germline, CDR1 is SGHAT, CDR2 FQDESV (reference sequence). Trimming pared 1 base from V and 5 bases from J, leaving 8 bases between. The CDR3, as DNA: TGTGCCAGCAGCTTAGGGACAGAGTATGGCTACACCTTC. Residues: CASSLGTEYGYTF.

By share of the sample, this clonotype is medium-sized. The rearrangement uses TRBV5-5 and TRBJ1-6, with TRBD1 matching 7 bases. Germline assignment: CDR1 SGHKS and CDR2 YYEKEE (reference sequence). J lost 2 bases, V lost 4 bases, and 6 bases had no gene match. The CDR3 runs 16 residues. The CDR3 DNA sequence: TGTGCCAGCAGCCCGGACAGGTGGACCTATAATTCACCCCTCCACTTT. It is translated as CASSPDRWTYNSPLHF.

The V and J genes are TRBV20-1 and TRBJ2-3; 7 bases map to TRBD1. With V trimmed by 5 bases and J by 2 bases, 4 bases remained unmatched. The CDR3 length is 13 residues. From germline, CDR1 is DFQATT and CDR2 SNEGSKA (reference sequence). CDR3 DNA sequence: TGCAGTGCTCTGGACAGGTCCACAGATACGCAGTATTTT. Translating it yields CSALDRSTDTQYF.